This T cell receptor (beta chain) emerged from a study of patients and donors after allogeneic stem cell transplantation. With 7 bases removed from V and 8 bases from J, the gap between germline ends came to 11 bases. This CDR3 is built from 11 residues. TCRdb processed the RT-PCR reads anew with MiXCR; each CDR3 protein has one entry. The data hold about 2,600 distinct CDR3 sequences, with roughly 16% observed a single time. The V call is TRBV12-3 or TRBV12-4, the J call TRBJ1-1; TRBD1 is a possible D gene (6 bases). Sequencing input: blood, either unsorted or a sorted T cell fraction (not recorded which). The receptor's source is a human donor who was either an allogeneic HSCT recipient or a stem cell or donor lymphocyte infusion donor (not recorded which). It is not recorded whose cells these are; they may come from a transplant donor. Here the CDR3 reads CASKTRGEAFF. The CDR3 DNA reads TGTGCCAGCAAAACAAGGGGGGAAGCTTTCTTT.